Given below is one T cell receptor (beta chain) in context. Its antigen is not identified. The record originates from a study of cytomegalovirus exposure and HLA in healthy donors. Study-level information: Caucasian-associated ancestry cluster membership applied to approximately 81% of several hundred genotyped donors.

The PCR contained 60 Vbeta and 13 Jbeta primers. Here immunoSEQ multiplex PCR was the method, and the copy in TCRdb shows in-frame clones only, minus some. The table shows some 210,000 clones, with 60% to 80% occurring only once. Participants comprised healthy donors of bone marrow. Points from the study as a whole: An assumption of roughly uniform sequencing depth across donors underlay the presence/absence analyses.

The source of this sequence is a woman in her 30s in good health and CMV-seropositive. Sequencing input: PBMCs.

CDR3 region: CASSFATYYNEQFF. CDR3 sequence (DNA): TGTGCCAGCAGTTTTGCTACTTACTACAATGAGCAGTTCTTC. The rearrangement links TRBV27 to TRBJ2-1; D unresolved. CDR1 is MNHEY, CDR2 SMNVEV, per germline (reference sequence). The CDR3 length is 14 residues. V was pared by 3 bases and J by 3 bases, with 9 bases between.